The 6 T cell receptor beta chains presented below share a single source sample, sequenced in a study of OX40 agonist ivuxolimab in advanced cancers. Sequenced by immunoSEQ multiplex PCR; TCRdb stores in-frame clones only, minus some. The data hold around 51,000 clones, with about 83% observed a single time. The sample here was CD4+ or CD8+ T cells sorted from blood, taken in a trial of the OX40 agonist ivuxolimab. These receptors were obtained from an adult with an advanced solid tumor such as melanoma, head and neck, liver or kidney cancer.

The chain recombines TRBV9 with TRBJ2-7, with TRBD1 matching 10 bases. Germline CDR1 and CDR2: SGDLS and YYNGEE. This CDR3 is built from 14 residues. Trimming cost V 3 bases and J 5 bases; bases outside gene matches: 5. The CDR3 DNA is TGTGCCAGCAGCGCTGACAGGGGGCGCGACGAGCAGTACTTC. Translated, it gives CASSADRGRDEQYF.

The rearrangement uses TRBV27 and TRBJ1-4, with D hard to call. This CDR3 spans 15 amino acids. V was trimmed by 3 bases and J by 5 bases, leaving 13 bases between them. Germline CDR1 reads MNHEY; CDR2 reads SMNVEV (reference sequence). CDR3: CASSFRAGPNEKLFF. The CDR3 coding sequence is TGTGCCAGCAGTTTTCGCGCTGGTCCCAATGAAAAACTGTTTTTT.

This rearrangement joins TRBV6-5 to TRBJ2-1; possibly TRBD2 for D (5 bases). The CDR3 has 15 residues. Deletions cut 7 bases from V and 3 bases from J, with 16 bases between. CDR1 and CDR2 from the germline V gene are MNHEY and SVGAGI. The CDR3 DNA sequence: TGTGCCAGCACGTATGGACTTTCGGACTACAATGAGCAGTTCTTC. Protein product: CASTYGLSDYNEQFF.

The gene calls are TRBV5-4 and TRBJ2-3; no clear D gene. The CDR3 covers 14 residues. V lost 4 bases, J lost 4 bases, and 13 bases lay in between. Per germline, CDR1 SGHNT and CDR2 YYREEE (reference sequence). The CDR3 sequence is CASSPPRPADTQYF. The CDR3 DNA sequence: TGTGCCAGCAGCCCCCCCAGGCCGGCAGATACGCAGTATTTT. Full variable domain (missing parts from reference TRBV5-4 and TRBJ2-3): ETGVTQSPTHLIKTRGQQVTLRCSSQSGHNTVSWYQQALGQGPQFIFQYYREEENGRGNFPPRFSGLQFPNYSSELNVNALELDDSALYLCASSPPRPADTQYFGPGTRLTVL.

The chain employs TRBV7-9 and TRBJ1-2, with a tentative D call TRBD1 (6 bases). V shed 1 base and J shed 6 bases, with 15 bases lying between them. The CDR3 covers 15 residues. Germline V gene data show CDR1 as SEHNR and CDR2 as FQNEAQ (reference sequence). CDR3 sequence (DNA): TGTGCCAGCAGCTTAGTCTTGGACAGTTCAGATGGCTACACCTTC. This gives the protein CASSLVLDSSDGYTF.

The chain is built from TRBV5-1 and TRBJ2-1, with 10 positions matching TRBD2. The germline V gene has CDR1 SGHRS and CDR2 YFSETQ. The length of the CDR3 is 15 residues. The J segment lost 3 bases and the V segment lost 1 base, leaving 1 base of the junction unmatched. The chain's CDR3 is CASSLTSGDYNEQFF. Written as DNA, the CDR3 is TGCGCCAGCAGCTTGACTAGCGGGGACTACAATGAGCAGTTCTTC.